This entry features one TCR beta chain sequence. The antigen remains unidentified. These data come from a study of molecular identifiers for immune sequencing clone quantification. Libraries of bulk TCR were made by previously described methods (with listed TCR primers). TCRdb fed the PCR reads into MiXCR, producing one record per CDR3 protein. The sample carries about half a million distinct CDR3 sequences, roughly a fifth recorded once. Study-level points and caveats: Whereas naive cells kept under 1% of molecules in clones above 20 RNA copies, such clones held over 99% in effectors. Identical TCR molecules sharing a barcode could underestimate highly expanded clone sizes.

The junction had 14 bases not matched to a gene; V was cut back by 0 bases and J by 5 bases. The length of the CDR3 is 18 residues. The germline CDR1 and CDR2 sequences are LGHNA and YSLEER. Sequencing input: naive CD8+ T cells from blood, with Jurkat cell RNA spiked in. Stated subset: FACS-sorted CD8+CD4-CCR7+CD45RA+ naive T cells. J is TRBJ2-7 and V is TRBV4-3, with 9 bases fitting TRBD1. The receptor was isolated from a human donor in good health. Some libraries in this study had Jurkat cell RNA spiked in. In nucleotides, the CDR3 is TGCGCCAGCAGCCAAGAGATAATAGGGACAGGGAATGTGGACGAGCAGTACTTC. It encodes CASSQEIIGTGNVDEQYF.